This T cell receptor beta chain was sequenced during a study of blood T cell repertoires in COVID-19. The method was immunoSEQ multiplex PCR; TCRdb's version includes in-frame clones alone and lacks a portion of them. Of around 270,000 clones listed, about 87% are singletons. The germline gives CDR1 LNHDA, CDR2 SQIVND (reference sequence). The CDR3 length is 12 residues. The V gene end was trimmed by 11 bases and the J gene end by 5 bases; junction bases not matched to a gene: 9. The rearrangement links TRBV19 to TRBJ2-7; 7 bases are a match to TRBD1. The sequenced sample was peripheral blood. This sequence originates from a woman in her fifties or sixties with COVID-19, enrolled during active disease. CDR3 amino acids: CAPLGGIHEQYF. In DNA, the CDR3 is TGTGCCCCCCTAGGGGGCATACACGAGCAGTACTTC.